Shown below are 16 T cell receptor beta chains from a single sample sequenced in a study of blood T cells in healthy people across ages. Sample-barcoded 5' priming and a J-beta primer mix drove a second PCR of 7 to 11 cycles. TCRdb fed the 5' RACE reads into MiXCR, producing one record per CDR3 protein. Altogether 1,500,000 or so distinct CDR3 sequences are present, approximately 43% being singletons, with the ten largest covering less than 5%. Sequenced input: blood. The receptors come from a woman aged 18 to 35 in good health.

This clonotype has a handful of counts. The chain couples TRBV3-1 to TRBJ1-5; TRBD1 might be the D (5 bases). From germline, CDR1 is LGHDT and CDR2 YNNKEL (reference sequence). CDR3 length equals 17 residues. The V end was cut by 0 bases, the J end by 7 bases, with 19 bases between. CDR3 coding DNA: TGTGCCAGCAGCCAAGATTTGGGTCCGGGGCCGGGGCAGCCCCAGCATTTT. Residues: CASSQDLGPGPGQPQHF. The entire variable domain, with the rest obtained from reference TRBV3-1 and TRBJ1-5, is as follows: DTAVSQTPKYLVTQMGNDKSIKCEQNLGHDTMYWYKQDSKKFLKIMFSYNNKELIINETVPNRFSPKSPDKAHLNLHINSLELGDSAVYFCASSQDLGPGPGQPQHFGDGTRLSIL.

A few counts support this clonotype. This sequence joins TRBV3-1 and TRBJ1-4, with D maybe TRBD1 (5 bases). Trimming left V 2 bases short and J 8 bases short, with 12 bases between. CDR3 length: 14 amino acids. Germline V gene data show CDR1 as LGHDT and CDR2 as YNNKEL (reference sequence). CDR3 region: CASSQKGWDEKLFF. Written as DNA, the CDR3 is TGTGCCAGCAGCCAAAAGGGATGGGACGAAAAACTGTTTTTT.

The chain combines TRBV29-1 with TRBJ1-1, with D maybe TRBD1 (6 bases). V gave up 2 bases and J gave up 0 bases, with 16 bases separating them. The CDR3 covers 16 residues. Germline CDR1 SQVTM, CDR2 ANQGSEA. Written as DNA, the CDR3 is TGCAGCGTTGAAAGTCCGGACAGCAGTATGAACACTGAAGCTTTCTTT. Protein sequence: CSVESPDSSMNTEAFF.

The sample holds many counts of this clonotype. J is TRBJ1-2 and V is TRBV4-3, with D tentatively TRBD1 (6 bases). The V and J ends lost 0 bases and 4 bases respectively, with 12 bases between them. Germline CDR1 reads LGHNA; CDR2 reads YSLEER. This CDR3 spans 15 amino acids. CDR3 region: CASSQDSGAFYGYTF. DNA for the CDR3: TGCGCCAGCAGCCAAGATTCGGGGGCTTTCTATGGCTACACCTTC.

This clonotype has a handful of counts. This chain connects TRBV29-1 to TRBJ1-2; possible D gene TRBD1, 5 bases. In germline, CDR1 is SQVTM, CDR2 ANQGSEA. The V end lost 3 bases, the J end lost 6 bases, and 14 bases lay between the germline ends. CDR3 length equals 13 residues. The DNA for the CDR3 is TGCAGCGTTGAGGGCAGGGCAGGACATGGCTACACCTTC. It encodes CSVEGRAGHGYTF.

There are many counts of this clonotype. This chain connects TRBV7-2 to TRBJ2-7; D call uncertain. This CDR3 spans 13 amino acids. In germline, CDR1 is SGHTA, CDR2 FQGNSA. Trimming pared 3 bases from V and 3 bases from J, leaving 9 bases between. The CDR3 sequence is CASSFDRDYEQYF. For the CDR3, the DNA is TGTGCCAGCAGCTTCGATAGGGACTACGAGCAGTACTTC.

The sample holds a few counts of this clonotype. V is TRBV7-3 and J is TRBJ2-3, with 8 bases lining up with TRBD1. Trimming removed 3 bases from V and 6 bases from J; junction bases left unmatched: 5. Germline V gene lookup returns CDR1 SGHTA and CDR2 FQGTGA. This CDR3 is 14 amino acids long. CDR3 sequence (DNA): TGTGCCAGCAGCTTCTCAGGGGGCATGGATACGCAGTATTTT. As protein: CASSFSGGMDTQYF.

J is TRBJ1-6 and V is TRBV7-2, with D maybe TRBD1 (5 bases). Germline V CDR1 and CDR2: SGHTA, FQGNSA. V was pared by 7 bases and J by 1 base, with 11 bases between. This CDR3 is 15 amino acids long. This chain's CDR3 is CASNPQGSYNSPLHF. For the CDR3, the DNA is TGTGCCAGCAACCCGCAGGGATCCTATAATTCACCCCTCCACTTT.

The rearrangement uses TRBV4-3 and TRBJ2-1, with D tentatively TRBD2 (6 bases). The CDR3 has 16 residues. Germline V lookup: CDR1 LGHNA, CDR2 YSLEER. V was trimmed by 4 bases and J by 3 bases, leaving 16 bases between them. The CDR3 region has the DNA TGCGCCAGCAGCCGCACCGGGACTTCACACTACAATGAGCAGTTCTTC. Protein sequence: CASSRTGTSHYNEQFF.

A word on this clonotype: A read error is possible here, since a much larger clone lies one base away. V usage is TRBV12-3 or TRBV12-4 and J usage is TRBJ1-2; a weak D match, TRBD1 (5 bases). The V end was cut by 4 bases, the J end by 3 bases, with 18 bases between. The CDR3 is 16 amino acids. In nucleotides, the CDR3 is TGTGCCAGCAGTTCCTACCGGGACCGAGCTGACTATGGCTACACCTTC. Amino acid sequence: CASSSYRDRADYGYTF.

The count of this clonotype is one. CDR3 DNA: TGTGCCAGCAGCGTAAAAAGCGATGAGCAGTTCTTC. Translated, it gives CASSVKSDEQFF. The chain employs TRBV9 and TRBJ2-1; no definite D call. The CDR3 has 12 residues. From germline, CDR1 is SGDLS and CDR2 YYNGEE. With 1 base removed from V and 8 bases from J, the gap between germline ends came to 7 bases.

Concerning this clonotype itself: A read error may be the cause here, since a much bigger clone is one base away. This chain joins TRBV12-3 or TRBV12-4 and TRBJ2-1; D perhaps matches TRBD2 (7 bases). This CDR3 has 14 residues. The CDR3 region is CARSSTRGGNEQFF. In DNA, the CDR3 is TGTGCCCGCAGTTCTACTAGGGGGGGCAATGAGCAGTTCTTC.

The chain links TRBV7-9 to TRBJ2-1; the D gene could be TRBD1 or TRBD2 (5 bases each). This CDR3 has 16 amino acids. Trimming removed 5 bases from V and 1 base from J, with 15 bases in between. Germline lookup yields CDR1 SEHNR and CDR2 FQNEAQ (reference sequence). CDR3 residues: CASSITWGKSYNEQFF. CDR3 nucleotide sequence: TGTGCCAGCAGCATCACTTGGGGGAAGTCCTACAATGAGCAGTTCTTC.

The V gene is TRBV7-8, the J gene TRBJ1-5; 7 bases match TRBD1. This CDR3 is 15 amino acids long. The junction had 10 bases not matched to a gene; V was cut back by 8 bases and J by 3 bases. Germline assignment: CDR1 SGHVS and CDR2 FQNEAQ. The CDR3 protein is CASGHRTGYNQPQHF. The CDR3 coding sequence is TGTGCCAGCGGTCATAGGACAGGCTACAATCAGCCCCAGCATTTT. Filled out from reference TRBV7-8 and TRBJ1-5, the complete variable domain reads GAGVSQSPRYKVAKRGQDVALRCDPISGHVSLFWYQQALGQGPEFLTYFQNEAQLDKSGLPSDRFFAERPEGSVSTLKIQRTQQEDSAVYLCASGHRTGYNQPQHFGDGTRLSIL.

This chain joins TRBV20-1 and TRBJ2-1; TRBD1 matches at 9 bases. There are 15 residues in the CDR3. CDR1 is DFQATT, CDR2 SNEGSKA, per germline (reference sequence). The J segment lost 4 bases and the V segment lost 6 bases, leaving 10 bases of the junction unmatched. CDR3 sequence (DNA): TGCAGTGCCAGGGAAGCGGGACAGGGTTACAATGAGCAGTTCTTC. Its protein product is CSAREAGQGYNEQFF.

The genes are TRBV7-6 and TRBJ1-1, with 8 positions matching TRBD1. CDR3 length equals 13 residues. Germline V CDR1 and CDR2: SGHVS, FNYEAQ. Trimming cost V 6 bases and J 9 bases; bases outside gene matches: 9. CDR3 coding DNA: TGTGCCAGCAGGGGGGGGACAGGCGGAAAAGCTTTCTTT. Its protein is CASRGGTGGKAFF.